The clone carrying this TCR beta chain was seen at least ten times. Its antigen remains unknown. TCRdb analysed the reads with MiXCR anew, one entry per CDR3 protein. The sample has about 360,000 distinct CDR3 sequences, about a sixth seen once. From germline, CDR1 is SGHVS and CDR2 FQNEAQ. With 4 bases removed from V and 4 bases from J, the gap between germline ends came to 20 bases. CDR3 length: 17 residues. This record comes from a study of T cell repertoires in cytomegalovirus infection. About the research overall: TCR beta signatures that were public indicated CMV infection and matching HLA type.

Study-level points and caveats: There were HLA-C-restricted CMV-specific TCR beta clonotypes dominating the ex vivo response.

The sequencing input was PBMCs. The chain recombines TRBV7-8 with TRBJ1-3; maybe TRBD1 (5 bases). The receptor comes from a human donor in good health (CMV status not recorded). Some clones in this sample may be carry-over from other donors' samples. CDR3 sequence (DNA): TGTGCCAGCAGCTCCGCCTCAGGGAGGGGATCGGGAAACACCATATATTTT. Translation: CASSSASGRGSGNTIYF.